This is a list of T cell receptor beta chains from one sample in a study of CD8+ T cells in alopecia areata. TCRdb's copy holds only in-frame clones and misses some; the assay was immunoSEQ multiplex PCR. This table has about 100,000 clones, approximately 63% appearing once. The sequenced material came from CD8+ T cells sorted from blood. All receptors come from a human donor in good health. Each CDR3 is given with its conserved first and last residue. The D gene is left open where the match is weak. Size is stated for part of the rows, as once, few or many counts, or as a class when the clone is expanded.

CDR3 DNA: TGTGCCTGGAGTGACACAGGGGCCCCCTACGAGCAGTACTTC
CDR3 protein: CAWSDTGAPYEQYF
clone size: -
J gene: TRBJ2-7
V gene: TRBV30
D gene: TRBD1

CDR3 DNA: TGTGCCAGCAGCTTCGGGACAGGGGGCGGTTATGGCTACACCTTC
CDR3 protein: CASSFGTGGGYGYTF
clone size: -
J gene: TRBJ1-2
V gene: TRBV5-6
D gene: TRBD1

CDR3 DNA: TGTGCCAGCAGCCCGCGGGGGGGATTAGAAGAGACCCAGTACTTC
CDR3 protein: CASSPRGGLEETQYF
clone size: -
J gene: TRBJ2-5
V gene: TRBV7-9
D gene: TRBD2

CDR3 DNA: TGTGCCATCAGTGAGTGGCAGGAACCTTTGGATGAGCAGTTCTTC
CDR3 protein: CAISEWQEPLDEQFF
clone size: few
J gene: TRBJ2-1
V gene: TRBV10-3
D gene: -

CDR3 DNA: TGTGCCAGCAGCCTAGACAGGCAGAACACAGATACGCAGTATTTT
CDR3 protein: CASSLDRQNTDTQYF
clone size: -
J gene: TRBJ2-3
V gene: TRBV13
D gene: -

CDR3 DNA: TGCAGCGTTGTCGGGCAGGGGGCGCGGGGCTACACCTTC
CDR3 protein: CSVVGQGARGYTF
clone size: -
J gene: TRBJ1-2
V gene: TRBV29-1
D gene: TRBD1

CDR3 DNA: TGCAGTGCTATGACAGGGAACGAGCAGTACTTC
CDR3 protein: CSAMTGNEQYF
clone size: -
J gene: TRBJ2-7
V gene: TRBV20-1
D gene: TRBD1

CDR3 DNA: TGTGCCAGCAGCACGATCCCTGGAGGGCTGGCCTATGGCTACACCTTC
CDR3 protein: CASSTIPGGLAYGYTF
clone size: -
J gene: TRBJ1-2
V gene: TRBV7-8
D gene: -

CDR3 DNA: TGCGCCAGCAGCCAAGCGACAGGTTATAATTCACCCCTCCACTTT
CDR3 protein: CASSQATGYNSPLHF
clone size: few
J gene: TRBJ1-6
V gene: TRBV4-1
D gene: -

CDR3 DNA: TGCAGCGTTCTACAGGCTCGGGGCTACACCTTC
CDR3 protein: CSVLQARGYTF
clone size: -
J gene: TRBJ1-2
V gene: TRBV29-1
D gene: -

CDR3 DNA: TGTGCCAGCATGGGCAGCGGGGAGCTGTTTTTT
CDR3 protein: CASMGSGELFF
clone size: -
J gene: TRBJ2-2
V gene: TRBV7-3
D gene: -

CDR3 DNA: TGTGCCACCAGCAGGGACAGGTTTGATGAAAAACTGTTTTTT
CDR3 protein: CATSRDRFDEKLFF
clone size: -
J gene: TRBJ1-4
V gene: TRBV15
D gene: TRBD1